A single sample is the source of the 10 T cell receptor beta chains below, sequenced in a study of cytomegalovirus exposure and HLA in healthy donors. With 60 Vbeta and 13 Jbeta primers, the PCR was carried out. Produced via immunoSEQ multiplex PCR; TCRdb's table is partial and in-frame only. The sample records some 180,000 clones, over 65% being singletons. The sample taken for sequencing was PBMCs. The receptor source for this set is a woman aged 25 to 45 in good health and CMV-seronegative.

The chain employs TRBV5-5 and TRBJ2-7, with TRBD2 matching 8 bases. Per germline, CDR1 SGHKS and CDR2 YYEKEE (reference sequence). Trimming cost V 4 bases and J 4 bases; bases outside gene matches: 13. The CDR3 is made up of 16 amino acids. The CDR3 DNA reads as TGTGCCAGCAGCCAATCCGGGGCTAGCGGGCTTTACGAGCAGTACTTC. Encoded protein: CASSQSGASGLYEQYF.

This chain links TRBV11-2 with TRBJ2-5; the D gene is possibly TRBD2 (5 bases). CDR3 length equals 16 residues. CDR1 and CDR2 from the germline V gene are SGHAT and FQNNGV. V was cut by 1 base and J by 2 bases, with 14 bases left in between. CDR3 loop: CASSLVLRAMQETQYF. For the CDR3, the DNA is TGTGCCAGCAGCTTAGTCCTGCGGGCCATGCAAGAGACCCAGTACTTC.

On this clone itself: The junction differs from germline at one of its ends, possibly a read error. This chain links TRBV7-8 with TRBJ1-5; D not certain. Germline V CDR1 and CDR2: SGHVS, FQNEAQ. This CDR3 has 15 amino acids. The CDR3 is CASSPRFTSHQPQHF. The CDR3 coding sequence is TGTGCCAGCAGCCCCCGCTTTACTAGCCATCAGCCCCAGCATTTT.

The gene calls are TRBV4-1 and TRBJ2-2; D may be TRBD2 (6 bases). Trimming cost V 6 bases and J 4 bases, with 12 bases left between them. Germline-derived CDR1 and CDR2 are MGHRA and YSYEKL. The length of the CDR3 is 14 residues. The CDR3 loop is CASSLGGATGELFF. In DNA form, the CDR3 reads TGCGCCAGCAGTTTGGGCGGGGCCACCGGGGAGCTGTTTTTT.

The chain combines TRBV5-8 with TRBJ1-2; D not resolved. The V end lost 0 bases, the J end lost 8 bases, and 14 bases lay between the germline ends. This CDR3 comprises 14 residues. CDR1 and CDR2 (germline): SGHTS, YDEGEE. As DNA, the CDR3 is TGTGCCAGCAGCTTGGTGGGAGGCGGTTCCGGCTACACCTTC. It yields the protein CASSLVGGGSGYTF.

In DNA, the CDR3 is TGTGCCAGTAGTATTCGACAGGGAGCCGGGGCCAACGTCCTGACTTTC. It is translated as CASSIRQGAGANVLTF. The chain joins TRBV19 to TRBJ2-6, with TRBD1 matching 7 bases. Per the germline V gene, CDR1 is LNHDA and CDR2 is SQIVND (reference sequence). There are 16 residues in the CDR3. V trimming: 3 bases; J trimming: 4 bases; junction bases outside the gene matches: 6.

CDR3 nucleotide sequence: TGTGCCAGCAGTCCCGACAGGGACTACGAGCAGTACTTC. This gives the protein CASSPDRDYEQYF. V usage is TRBV2 and J usage is TRBJ2-7; 7 bases are shared with TRBD1. The length of the CDR3 is 13 residues. CDR1 is SNHLY and CDR2 is FYNNEI in the germline V gene. Trimming took 5 bases from V and 3 from J; bases not matched to a gene: 4.

This clone was observed a handful of times. This sequence joins TRBV2 and TRBJ2-7; no reliable D call. There are 14 residues in the CDR3. Germline V CDR1 and CDR2: SNHLY, FYNNEI. Trimming left V 6 bases short and J 0 bases short, with 12 bases between. CDR3 in DNA: TGTGCCAGCAGCAGAGAGTCTAGCTCCTACGAGCAGTACTTC. Translated, it gives CASSRESSSYEQYF.

This clone has just one count. The chain has TRBV11-2 and TRBJ2-1; TRBD1 might be the D (6 bases). CDR3 length: 15 residues. The germline V and J ends were trimmed by 5 bases and 6 bases, with 17 bases remaining between them. CDR1 is SGHAT, CDR2 FQNNGV, per germline. The chain's CDR3 is CASSQGSGSGNEQFF. DNA of the CDR3: TGTGCCAGCAGCCAGGGGAGTGGGTCGGGCAATGAGCAGTTCTTC.

This chain links TRBV6-5 with TRBJ1-2, with 9 positions matching TRBD1. Germline CDR1 and CDR2: MNHEY and SVGAGI. V was clipped by 0 bases and J by 7 bases; unmatched bases: 3. The CDR3 contains 14 residues. This CDR3 reads CASSYSGQGGGYTF. The CDR3 DNA follows: TGTGCCAGCAGTTACTCGGGACAGGGCGGTGGCTACACCTTC.